Here is one TCR beta chain with its context. Only in-frame clones appear in the TCRdb table, and some are missing; sequencing was by immunoSEQ multiplex PCR. The data contain around 90,000 clones, around 87% of them singletons. The sample originates from a study of OX40 agonist ivuxolimab in advanced cancers. This CDR3 has 14 residues. Trimming left V 4 bases short and J 1 base short, with 10 bases between. The germline CDR1 and CDR2 sequences are LNHDA and SQIVND (reference sequence). The receptor was isolated from an adult with an advanced solid tumor such as melanoma, head and neck, liver or kidney cancer. The chain combines TRBV19 with TRBJ1-1; the D is unclear. Sample: CD4+ or CD8+ T cells sorted from blood, taken in a trial of the OX40 agonist ivuxolimab. This CDR3 reads CASSKTRTNTEAFF. In DNA form, the CDR3 reads TGTGCCAGTAGTAAGACACGAACGAACACTGAAGCTTTCTTT. Using reference TRBV19 and TRBJ1-1 for the parts outside the CDR3, the full variable domain is DGGITQSPKYLFRKEGQNVTLSCEQNLNHDAMYWYRQDPGQGLRLIYYSQIVNDFQKGDIAEGYSVSREKKESFPLTVTSAQKNPTAFYLCASSKTRTNTEAFFGQGTRLTVV.